This T cell receptor beta chain was sequenced in a study of tumor and adjacent non-tumor tissue in lung cancer. A few counts support this clonotype. A read error may produce the germline difference seen at one junction end. No cell sorting was done before RNA was extracted from the tissue. This non-tumor lung sample came from over 3 cm beyond the tumor edge. TCRbeta libraries were built with three rounds of nested PCR, modified from ARM-PCR. TCRdb reanalysed the multiplex PCR reads using MiXCR and keeps one entry per CDR3 protein. The sample includes about 110,000 distinct CDR3 sequences, about 61% of them seen just once. What was sequenced was distant non-tumor lung tissue. The clonotype was recovered from a man in his sixties with non-small cell lung cancer.

The CDR3 protein is CTSSGSGTRNDEQYF. The CDR3 DNA follows: TGCACCAGCAGCGGATCCGGGACCCGAAACGACGAGCAGTACTTC. V gene TRBV5-1 combines with J gene TRBJ2-7; D could derive from TRBD1 or TRBD2 (5 bases each). CDR1 and CDR2 (germline): SGHRS, YFSETQ. The length of the CDR3 is 15 residues. The full variable domain, in which reference TRBV5-1 and TRBJ2-7 provide the parts outside the CDR3, is KAGVTQTPRYLIKTRGQQVTLSCSPISGHRSVSWYQQTPGQGLQFLFEYFSETQRNKGNFPGRFSGRQFSNSRSEMNVSTLELGDSALYLCTSSGSGTRNDEQYFGPGTRLTVT.